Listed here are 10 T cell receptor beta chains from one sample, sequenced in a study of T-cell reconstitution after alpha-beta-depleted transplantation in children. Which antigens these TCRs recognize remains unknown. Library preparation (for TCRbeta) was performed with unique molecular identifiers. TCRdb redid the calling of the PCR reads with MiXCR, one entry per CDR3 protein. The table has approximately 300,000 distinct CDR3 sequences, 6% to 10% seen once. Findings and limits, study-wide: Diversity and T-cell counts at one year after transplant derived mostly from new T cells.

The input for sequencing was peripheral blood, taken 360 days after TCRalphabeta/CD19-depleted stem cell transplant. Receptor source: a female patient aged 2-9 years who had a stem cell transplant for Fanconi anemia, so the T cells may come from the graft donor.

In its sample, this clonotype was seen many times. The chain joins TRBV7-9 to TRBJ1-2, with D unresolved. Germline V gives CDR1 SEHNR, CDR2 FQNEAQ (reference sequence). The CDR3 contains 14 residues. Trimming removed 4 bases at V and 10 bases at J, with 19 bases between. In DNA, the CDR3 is TGTGCCAGCAGCTCCCTGTTTAGAACGAGAGACTACACCTTC. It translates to CASSSLFRTRDYTF. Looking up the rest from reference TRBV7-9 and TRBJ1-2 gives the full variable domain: DTGVSQNPRHKITKRGQNVTFRCDPISEHNRLYWYRQTLGQGPEFLTYFQNEAQLEKSRLLSDRFSAERPKGSFSTLEIQRTEQGDSAMYLCASSSLFRTRDYTFGSGTRLTVV.

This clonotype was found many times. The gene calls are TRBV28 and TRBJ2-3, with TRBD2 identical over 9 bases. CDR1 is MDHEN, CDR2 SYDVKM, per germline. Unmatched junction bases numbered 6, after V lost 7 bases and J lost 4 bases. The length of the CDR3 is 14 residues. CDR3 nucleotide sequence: TGTGCCAGCAATGACGCGGGGGGGCCAGATACGCAGTATTTT. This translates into CASNDAGGPDTQYF. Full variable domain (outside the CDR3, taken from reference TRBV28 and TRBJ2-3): DVKVTQSSRYLVKRTGEKVFLECVQDMDHENMFWYRQDPGLGLRLIYFSYDVKMKEKGDIPEGYSVSREKKERFSLILESASTNQTSMYLCASNDAGGPDTQYFGPGTRLTVL.

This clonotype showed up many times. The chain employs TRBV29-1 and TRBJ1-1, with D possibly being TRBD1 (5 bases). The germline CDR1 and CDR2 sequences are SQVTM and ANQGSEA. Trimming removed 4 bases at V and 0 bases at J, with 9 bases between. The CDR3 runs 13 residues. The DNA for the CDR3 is TGCAGCGTTGCGGGACGGCTGAACACTGAAGCTTTCTTT. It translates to CSVAGRLNTEAFF. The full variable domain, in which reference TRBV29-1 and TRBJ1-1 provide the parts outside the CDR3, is SAVISQKPSRDICQRGTSLTIQCQVDSQVTMMFWYRQQPGQSLTLIATANQGSEATYESGFVIDKFPISRPNLTFSTLTVSNMSPEDSSIYLCSVAGRLNTEAFFGQGTRLTVV.

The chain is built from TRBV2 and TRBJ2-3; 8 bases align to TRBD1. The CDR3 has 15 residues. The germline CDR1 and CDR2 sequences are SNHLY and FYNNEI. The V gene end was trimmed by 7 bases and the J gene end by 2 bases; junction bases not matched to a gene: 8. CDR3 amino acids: CASTWWTGSTDTQYF. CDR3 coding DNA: TGTGCCAGCACTTGGTGGACAGGGTCCACAGATACGCAGTATTTT.

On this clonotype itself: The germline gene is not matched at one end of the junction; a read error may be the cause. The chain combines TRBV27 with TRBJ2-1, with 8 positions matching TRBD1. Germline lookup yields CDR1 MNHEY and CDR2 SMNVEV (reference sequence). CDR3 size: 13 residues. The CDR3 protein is CASSLDRGNERFF. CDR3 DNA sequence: TGTGCCAGCAGTCTCGACAGGGGCAATGAGCGGTTCTTC.

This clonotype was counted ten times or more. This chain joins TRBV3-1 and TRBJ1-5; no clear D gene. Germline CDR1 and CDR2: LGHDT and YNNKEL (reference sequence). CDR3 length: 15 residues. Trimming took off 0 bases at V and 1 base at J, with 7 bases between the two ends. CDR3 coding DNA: TGTGCCAGCAGCCAAGATGGGCGAAGCAATCAGCCCCAGCATTTT. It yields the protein CASSQDGRSNQPQHF.

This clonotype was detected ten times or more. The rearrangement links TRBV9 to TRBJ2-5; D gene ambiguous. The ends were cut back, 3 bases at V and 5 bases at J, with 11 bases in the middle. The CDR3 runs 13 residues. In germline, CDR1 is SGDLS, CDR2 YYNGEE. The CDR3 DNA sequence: TGTGCCAGCAGCGCTGAAAATGTGGAGACCCAGTACTTC. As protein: CASSAENVETQYF.

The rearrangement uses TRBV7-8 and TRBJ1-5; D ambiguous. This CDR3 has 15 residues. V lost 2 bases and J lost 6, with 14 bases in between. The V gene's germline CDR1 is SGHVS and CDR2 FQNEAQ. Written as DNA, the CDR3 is TGTGCCAGCAGCTTAAGGTTGGGAGGTGGTCAGCCCCAGCATTTT. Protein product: CASSLRLGGGQPQHF.

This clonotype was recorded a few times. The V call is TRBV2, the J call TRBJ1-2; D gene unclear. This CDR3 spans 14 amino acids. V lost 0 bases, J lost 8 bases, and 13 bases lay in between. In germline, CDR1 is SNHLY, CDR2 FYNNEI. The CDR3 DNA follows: TGTGCCAGCAGTGAAGCGGCAACCTCTATGGGCTACACCTTC. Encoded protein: CASSEAATSMGYTF. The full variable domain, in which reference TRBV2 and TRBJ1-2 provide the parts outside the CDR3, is EPEVTQTPSHQVTQMGQEVILRCVPISNHLYFYWYRQILGQKVEFLVSFYNNEISEKSEIFDDQFSVERPDGSNFTLKIRSTKLEDSAMYFCASSEAATSMGYTFGSGTRLTVV.

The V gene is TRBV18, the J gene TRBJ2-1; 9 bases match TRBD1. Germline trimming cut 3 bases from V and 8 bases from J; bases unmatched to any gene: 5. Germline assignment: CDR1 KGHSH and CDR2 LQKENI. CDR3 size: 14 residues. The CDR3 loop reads CASSPRTGEYEQFF. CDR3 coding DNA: TGTGCCAGCTCACCCCGGACAGGGGAGTATGAGCAGTTCTTC.